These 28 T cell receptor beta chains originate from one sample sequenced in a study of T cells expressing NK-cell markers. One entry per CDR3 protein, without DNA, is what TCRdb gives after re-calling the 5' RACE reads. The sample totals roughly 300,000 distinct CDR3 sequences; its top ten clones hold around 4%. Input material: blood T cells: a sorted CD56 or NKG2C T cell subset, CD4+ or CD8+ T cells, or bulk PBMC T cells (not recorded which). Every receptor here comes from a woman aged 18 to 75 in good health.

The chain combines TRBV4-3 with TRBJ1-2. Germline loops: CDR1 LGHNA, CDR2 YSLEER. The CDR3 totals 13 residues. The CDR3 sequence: CASSQDRRNGYTF.

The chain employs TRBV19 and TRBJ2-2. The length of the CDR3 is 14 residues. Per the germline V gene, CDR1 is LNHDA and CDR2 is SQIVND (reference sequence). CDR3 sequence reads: CASSIQRNTGELFF.

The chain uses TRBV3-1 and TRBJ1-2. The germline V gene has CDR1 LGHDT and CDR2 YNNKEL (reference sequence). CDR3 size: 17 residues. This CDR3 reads CASSQMRSLSPSYGYTF.

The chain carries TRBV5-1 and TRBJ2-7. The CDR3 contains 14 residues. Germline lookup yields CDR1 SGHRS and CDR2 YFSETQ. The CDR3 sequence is CASSFDKPQGEQYF.

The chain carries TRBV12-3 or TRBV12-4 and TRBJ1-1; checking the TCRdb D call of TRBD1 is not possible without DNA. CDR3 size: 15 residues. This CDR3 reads CASSPGQGMNTEAFF.

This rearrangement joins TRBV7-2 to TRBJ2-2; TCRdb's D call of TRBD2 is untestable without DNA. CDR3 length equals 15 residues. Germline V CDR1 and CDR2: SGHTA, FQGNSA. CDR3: CASSFGLAITGELFF.

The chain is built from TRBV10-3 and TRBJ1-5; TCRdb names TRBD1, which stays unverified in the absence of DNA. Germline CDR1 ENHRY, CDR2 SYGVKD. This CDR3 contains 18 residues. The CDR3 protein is CAIKAGTGGAVGGQPQHF.

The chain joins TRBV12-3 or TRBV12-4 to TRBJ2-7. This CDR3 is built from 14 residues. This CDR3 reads CASSLRGRSYEQYF.

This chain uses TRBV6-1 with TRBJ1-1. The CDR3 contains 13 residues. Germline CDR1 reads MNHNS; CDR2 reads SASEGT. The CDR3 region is CASKEVSETEAFF.

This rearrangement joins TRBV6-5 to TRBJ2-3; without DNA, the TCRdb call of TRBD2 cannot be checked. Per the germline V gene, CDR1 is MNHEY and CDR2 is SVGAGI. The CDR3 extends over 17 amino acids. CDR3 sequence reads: CASSYLAGPTNTDTQYF.

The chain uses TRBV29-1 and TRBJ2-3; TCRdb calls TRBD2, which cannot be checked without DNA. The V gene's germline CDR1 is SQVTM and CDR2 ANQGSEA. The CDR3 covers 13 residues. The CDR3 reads CSVREARTDTQYF.

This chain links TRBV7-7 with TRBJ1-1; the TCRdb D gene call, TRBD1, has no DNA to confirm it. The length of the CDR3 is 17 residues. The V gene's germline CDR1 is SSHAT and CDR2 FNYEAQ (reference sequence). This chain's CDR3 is CASRVRQGRDKNTEAFF.

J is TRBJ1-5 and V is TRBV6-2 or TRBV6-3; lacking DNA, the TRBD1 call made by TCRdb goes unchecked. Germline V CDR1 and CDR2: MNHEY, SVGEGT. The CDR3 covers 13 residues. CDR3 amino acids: CASSYSPGGPQHF.

CDR3 amino acids: CASSALKYYGYTF. V and J are TRBV19 and TRBJ1-2. CDR1 is LNHDA, CDR2 SQIVND, per germline (reference sequence). The CDR3 has 13 amino acids.

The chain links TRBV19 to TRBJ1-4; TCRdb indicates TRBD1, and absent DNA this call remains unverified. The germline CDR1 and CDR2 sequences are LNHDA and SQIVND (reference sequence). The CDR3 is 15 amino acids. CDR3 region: CASSQPGQVNEKLFF.

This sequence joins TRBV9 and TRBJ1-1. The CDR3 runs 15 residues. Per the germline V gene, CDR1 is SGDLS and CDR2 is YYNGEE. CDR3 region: CASSVGWSAATEAFF.

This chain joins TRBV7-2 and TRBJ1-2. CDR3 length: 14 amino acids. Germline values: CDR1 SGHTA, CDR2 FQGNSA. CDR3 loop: CASSLGLSGGGYTF.

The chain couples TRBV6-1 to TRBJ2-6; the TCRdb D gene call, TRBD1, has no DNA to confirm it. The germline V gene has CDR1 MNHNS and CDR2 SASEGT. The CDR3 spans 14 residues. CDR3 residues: CASRQGPGANVLTF.

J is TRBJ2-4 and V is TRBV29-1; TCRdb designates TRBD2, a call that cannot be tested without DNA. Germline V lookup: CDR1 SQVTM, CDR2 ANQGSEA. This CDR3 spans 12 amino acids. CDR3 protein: CSVVRRGGIQYF.

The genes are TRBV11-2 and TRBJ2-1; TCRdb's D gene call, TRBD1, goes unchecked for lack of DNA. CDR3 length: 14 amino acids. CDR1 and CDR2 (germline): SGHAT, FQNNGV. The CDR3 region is CASSLRDSYNEQFF.

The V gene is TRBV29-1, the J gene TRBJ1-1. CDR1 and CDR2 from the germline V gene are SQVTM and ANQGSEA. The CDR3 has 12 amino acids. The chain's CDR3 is CSVAAGPTEAFF.

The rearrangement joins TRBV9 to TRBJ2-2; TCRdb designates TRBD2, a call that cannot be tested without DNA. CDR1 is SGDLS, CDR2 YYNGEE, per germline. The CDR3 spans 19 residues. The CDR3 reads CASIPDFLAGDSNTGELFF.

The CDR3 is CATSRRTGSHTQYF. The V gene is TRBV15, the J gene TRBJ2-3; the D call from TCRdb, TRBD1, cannot be confirmed without DNA. The length of the CDR3 is 14 residues. The V gene's germline CDR1 is LNHNV and CDR2 YYDKDF (reference sequence).

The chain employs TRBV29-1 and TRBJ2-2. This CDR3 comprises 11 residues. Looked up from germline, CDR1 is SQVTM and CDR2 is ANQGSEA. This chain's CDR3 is CSVYLAGELFF.

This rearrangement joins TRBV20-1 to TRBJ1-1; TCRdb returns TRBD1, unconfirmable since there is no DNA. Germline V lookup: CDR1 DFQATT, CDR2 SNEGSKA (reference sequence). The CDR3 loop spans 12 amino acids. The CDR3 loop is CSARPPRDGAFF.

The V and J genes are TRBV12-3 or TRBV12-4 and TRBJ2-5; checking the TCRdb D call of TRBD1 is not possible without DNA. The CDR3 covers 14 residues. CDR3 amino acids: CASSSGDLQETQYF.

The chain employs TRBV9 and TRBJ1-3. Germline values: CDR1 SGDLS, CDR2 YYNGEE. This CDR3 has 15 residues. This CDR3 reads CASSVAWNSGNTIYF.

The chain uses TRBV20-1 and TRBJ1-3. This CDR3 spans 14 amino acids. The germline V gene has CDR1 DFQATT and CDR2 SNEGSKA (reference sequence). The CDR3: CSATRRSSGNTIYF.